The 19 T cell receptor beta chains below all came from one sample that was sequenced in a study of blood T cell repertoires in COVID-19. Here immunoSEQ multiplex PCR was the method, and the copy in TCRdb shows in-frame clones only, minus some. The sample has about 220,000 clones, 80% to 90% seen once; the top ten hold 4% to 6%. Sequencing was done on a sample of peripheral blood. These receptors were obtained from a woman aged 60-70 years who had recovered from COVID-19.

V and J are TRBV9 and TRBJ2-5; D unclear. V lost 2 bases and J lost 5, with 10 bases in between. Germline lookup yields CDR1 SGDLS and CDR2 YYNGEE. This CDR3 comprises 13 residues. CDR3 residues: CASSVPPAETQYF. The CDR3 DNA is TGTGCCAGCAGCGTTCCCCCCGCGGAGACCCAGTACTTC.

The chain recombines TRBV11-2 with TRBJ2-1; D is perhaps TRBD2 (5 bases). The CDR3 is 13 residues long. CDR1 is SGHAT, CDR2 FQNNGV, per germline. Between the trimmed V and J ends, which lost 1 base and 10 bases, there was a span of 11 bases. DNA of the CDR3: TGTGCCAGCAGCTTAGGACCAGCGGACGAGCAGTTCTTC. This translates into CASSLGPADEQFF.

This chain uses TRBV16 with TRBJ1-2; maybe TRBD1 (6 bases). Trimming took off 8 bases at V and 3 bases at J, with 13 bases between the two ends. The CDR3 consists of 13 residues. The germline CDR1 and CDR2 sequences are KGHSY and FQNENV. CDR3 nucleotide sequence: TGTGCCAGCCTGGGACAATCGGACTATGGCTACACCTTC. Translation: CASLGQSDYGYTF.

This chain uses TRBV7-6 with TRBJ2-1; TRBD1 matches at 8 bases. After removal of 5 bases from V and 8 bases from J, the junction contained 2 bases not matched to a gene. The CDR3 contains 12 residues. Germline CDR1 and CDR2: SGHVS and FNYEAQ. The CDR3 spells CASSPQGDEQFF. Here the CDR3 DNA reads TGTGCCAGCAGCCCACAGGGGGATGAGCAGTTCTTC.

The chain has TRBV7-8 and TRBJ1-2; 10 nucleotides line up with TRBD1. Germline CDR1 reads SGHVS; CDR2 reads FQNEAQ. The J segment lost 4 bases and the V segment lost 5 bases, leaving 13 bases of the junction unmatched. CDR3 length: 17 residues. The CDR3 nucleotides are TGTGCCAGCAGCCCAAATCGACAGGGGGCTCTTGTCTATGGCTACACCTTC. It specifies CASSPNRQGALVYGYTF.

V gene TRBV2 combines with J gene TRBJ2-1, with TRBD1 identical over 10 bases. V lost 9 bases, J lost 10 bases, and 6 bases stayed unmatched. The CDR3 is 12 amino acids. CDR1 is SNHLY, CDR2 FYNNEI, per germline. The CDR3, as DNA: TGTGCCAGTGAGACAGGGGGCAAGGAGCAGTTCTTC. Amino acids: CASETGGKEQFF.

The V call is TRBV5-4, the J call TRBJ2-5; TRBD2 aligns across 8 bases. Per the germline V gene, CDR1 is SGHNT and CDR2 is YYREEE (reference sequence). The CDR3 covers 16 residues. Losses at the gene ends were 2 bases for V and 5 bases for J; bases not matched to a gene: 11. For the CDR3, the DNA is TGTGCCAGCAGCTTCTCGGCCCAGCGGGGGCCCGAGACCCAGTACTTC. It specifies CASSFSAQRGPETQYF.

The chain employs TRBV27 and TRBJ1-1; perhaps TRBD1 as D (5 bases). The CDR3 covers 15 residues. With 4 bases removed from V and 1 base from J, the gap between germline ends came to 13 bases. The germline V gene encodes CDR1 MNHEY and CDR2 SMNVEV (reference sequence). This CDR3 is CASSSPSQGNTEAFF. CDR3 in DNA: TGTGCCAGCAGTTCCCCGTCTCAGGGGAACACTGAAGCTTTCTTT.

The chain joins TRBV5-1 to TRBJ2-1; TRBD2 agrees at 8 bases. The junction had 7 bases not matched to a gene; V was cut back by 7 bases and J by 1 base. CDR3 length equals 15 residues. Germline lookup yields CDR1 SGHRS and CDR2 YFSETQ. The CDR3 reads CASSNAGGSYNEQFF. DNA for the CDR3: TGCGCCAGCTCAAACGCGGGGGGATCCTACAATGAGCAGTTCTTC.

This rearrangement joins TRBV9 to TRBJ2-1; TRBD1 is a possible D gene (5 bases). The V end was cut by 4 bases, the J end by 5 bases, with 22 bases between. This CDR3 is built from 17 residues. Germline V gene data show CDR1 as SGDLS and CDR2 as YYNGEE. The CDR3 region is CASSTPSGRGPDNEQFF. The DNA for the CDR3 is TGTGCCAGCAGCACCCCAAGTGGTAGGGGCCCGGACAATGAGCAGTTCTTC.

The rearrangement uses TRBV6-2 or TRBV6-3 and TRBJ2-1; 12 bases line up with TRBD2. In germline, CDR1 is MNHEY, CDR2 SVGEGT. This CDR3 comprises 18 residues. J was trimmed by 0 bases and V by 1 base; bases with no gene match: 4. This CDR3 reads CASSYYGLAGSSYNEQFF. CDR3 nucleotides: TGTGCCAGCAGTTACTACGGACTAGCGGGGAGCTCCTACAATGAGCAGTTCTTC.

This chain joins TRBV3-1 (or the pseudogene TRBV3-2) and TRBJ2-1; TRBD2 agrees at 10 bases. The CDR3 spans 13 residues. With 3 bases clipped from V and 15 bases from J, the junction kept 8 bases outside the gene matches. Germline CDR1 reads LGHDT; CDR2 reads YNNKEL (reference sequence). Here the CDR3 reads CASSQGLAIKPFF. CDR3 bases: TGTGCCAGCAGCCAGGGACTAGCGATAAAACCGTTCTTC.

CDR3 sequence (DNA): TGTGCCAGCAGCTTAAACACCGGGACATCTGGAAACACCATATATTTT. It specifies CASSLNTGTSGNTIYF. This chain joins TRBV7-9 and TRBJ1-3, with a weak D call TRBD1 (6 bases). CDR1 is SEHNR and CDR2 is FQNEAQ in the germline V gene (reference sequence). The ends were cut back, 2 bases at V and 1 base at J, with 12 bases in the middle. The CDR3 sequence is 16 residues long.

CDR3 sequence reads: CASTPYPGAEAFF. CDR3 nucleotide sequence: TGTGCCAGCACCCCCTATCCGGGTGCTGAAGCTTTCTTT. This chain joins TRBV6-5 and TRBJ1-1; no clear D gene. CDR3 size: 13 residues. Trimming cost V 7 bases and J 6 bases, with 15 bases left between them. The V gene's germline CDR1 is MNHEY and CDR2 SVGAGI.

The rearrangement links TRBV20-1 to TRBJ1-2, with D maybe TRBD1 (5 bases). CDR3 size: 14 residues. Germline assignment: CDR1 DFQATT and CDR2 SNEGSKA (reference sequence). The ends were cut back, 3 bases at V and 6 bases at J, with 17 bases in the middle. The CDR3, as DNA: TGCAGTGCTAGTTTTAGAGGACAACGGGATGGCTACACCTTC. Amino acid sequence: CSASFRGQRDGYTF.

Regarding this clone: The sample has other DNA sequences that encode this CDR3 too. V and J are TRBV3-1 (or the pseudogene TRBV3-2) and TRBJ2-1; possible D gene TRBD2, 5 bases. Germline loops: CDR1 LGHDT, CDR2 YNNKEL (reference sequence). V was cut by 0 bases and J by 2 bases, with 11 bases left in between. CDR3 length equals 16 residues. The chain's CDR3 is CASSQEGRGAYNEQFF. The CDR3 nucleotides are TGTGCCAGCAGCCAAGAAGGTCGGGGTGCCTACAATGAGCAGTTCTTC.

The chain carries TRBV7-9 and TRBJ2-5, with 10 bases fitting TRBD2. The ends lost 5 bases at V and 1 base at J; junction bases unmatched: 4. This CDR3 spans 15 amino acids. The V gene's germline CDR1 is SEHNR and CDR2 FQNEAQ (reference sequence). The CDR3: CASSTLAGFQETQYF. The CDR3 region has the DNA TGTGCCAGCAGCACACTAGCGGGGTTCCAAGAGACCCAGTACTTC.

This clone appeared a single time. The chain links TRBV6-5 to TRBJ1-6; 7 bases line up with TRBD1. CDR3 size: 14 residues. Germline CDR1 reads MNHEY; CDR2 reads SVGAGI. Unmatched junction bases numbered 6, after V lost 6 bases and J lost 7 bases. CDR3 loop: CASSSGTANSPLHF. The CDR3 nucleotides are TGTGCCAGCAGCTCCGGGACAGCAAATTCACCCCTCCACTTT.

The chain employs TRBV5-4 and TRBJ2-3; 10 nucleotides align to TRBD2. This CDR3 comprises 16 residues. V was clipped by 3 bases and J by 7 bases; unmatched bases: 11. Looked up from germline, CDR1 is SGHNT and CDR2 is YYREEE (reference sequence). CDR3 sequence: CASSWPGGTSENTQYF. CDR3 nucleotide sequence: TGTGCCAGCAGCTGGCCAGGGGGGACTAGCGAAAATACGCAGTATTTT. The complete variable domain, with remaining parts taken from reference TRBV5-4 and TRBJ2-3, reads ETGVTQSPTHLIKTRGQQVTLRCSSQSGHNTVSWYQQALGQGPQFIFQYYREEENGRGNFPPRFSGLQFPNYSSELNVNALELDDSALYLCASSWPGGTSENTQYFGPGTRLTVL.